The table lists the clone carrying this T cell receptor (beta chain) with many counts. These data originate in a study of Graves' ophthalmopathy and Graves' hyperthyroidism. V gave up 2 bases and J gave up 5 bases, with 13 bases separating them. The germline V gene has CDR1 SNHLY and CDR2 FYNNEI. This CDR3 is 15 amino acids long. Amplification of TCR beta CDR3 regions used RNA transcripts. HTBI primers served in a first-round RT-PCR, which a second-round multiplex PCR followed. One entry per CDR3 protein, called by TCRdb with MiXCR from the multiplex PCR reads. The sample gives 560,000 or so distinct CDR3 sequences, just under 40% of which show up once; around 4% is in the top ten.

The rearrangement joins TRBV2 to TRBJ1-5; no clear D. The TCR comes from an adult man with Graves' hyperthyroidism. Material: peripheral blood or thyroid tissue (not recorded which). Here the CDR3 DNA reads TGTGCCAGCAGTGAACTTCTGGCAGTCGATCAGCCCCAGCATTTT. It yields the protein CASSELLAVDQPQHF.